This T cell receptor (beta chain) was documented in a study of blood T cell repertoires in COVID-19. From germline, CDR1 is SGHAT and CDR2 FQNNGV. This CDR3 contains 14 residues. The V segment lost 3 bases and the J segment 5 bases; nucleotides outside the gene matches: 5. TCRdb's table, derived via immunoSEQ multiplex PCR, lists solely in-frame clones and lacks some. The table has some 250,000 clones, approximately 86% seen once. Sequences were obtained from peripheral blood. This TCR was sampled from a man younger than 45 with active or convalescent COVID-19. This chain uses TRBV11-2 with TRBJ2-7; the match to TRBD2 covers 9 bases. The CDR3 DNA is TGTGCCAGCAGCTTTAGCGGGGGATCCAACGAGCAGTACTTC. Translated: CASSFSGGSNEQYF.